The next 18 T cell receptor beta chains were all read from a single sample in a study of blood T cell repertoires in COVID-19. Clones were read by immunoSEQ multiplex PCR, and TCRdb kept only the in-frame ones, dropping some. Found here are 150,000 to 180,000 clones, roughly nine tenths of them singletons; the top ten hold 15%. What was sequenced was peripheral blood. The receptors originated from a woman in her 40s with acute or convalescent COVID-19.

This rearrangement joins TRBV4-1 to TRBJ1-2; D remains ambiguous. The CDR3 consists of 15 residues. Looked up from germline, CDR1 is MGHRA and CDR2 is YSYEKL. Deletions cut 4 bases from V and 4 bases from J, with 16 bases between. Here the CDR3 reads CASSREGSASYGYTF. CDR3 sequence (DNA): TGCGCCAGCAGCCGGGAAGGTAGCGCCTCCTATGGCTACACCTTC.

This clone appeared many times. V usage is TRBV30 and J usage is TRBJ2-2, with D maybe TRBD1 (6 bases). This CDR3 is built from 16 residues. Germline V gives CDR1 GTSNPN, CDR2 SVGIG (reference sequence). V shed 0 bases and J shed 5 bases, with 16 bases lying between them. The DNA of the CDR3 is TGTGCCTGGAGTGTAAAAAGACAGGCTCGGACCGGGGAGCTGTTTTTT. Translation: CAWSVKRQARTGELFF. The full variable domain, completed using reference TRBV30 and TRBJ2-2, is SQTIHQWPATLVQPVGSPLSLECTVEGTSNPNLYWYRQAAGRGLQLLFYSVGIGQISSEVPQNLSASRPQDRQFILSSKKLLLSDSGFYLCAWSVKRQARTGELFFGEGSRLTVL.

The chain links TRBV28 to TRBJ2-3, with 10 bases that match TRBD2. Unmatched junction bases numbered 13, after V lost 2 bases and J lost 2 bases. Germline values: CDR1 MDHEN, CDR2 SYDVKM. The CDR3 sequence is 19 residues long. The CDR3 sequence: CASSLVGLAGDTNTDTQYF. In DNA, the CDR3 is TGTGCCAGCAGTTTAGTAGGTCTAGCGGGGGACACGAACACAGATACGCAGTATTTT.

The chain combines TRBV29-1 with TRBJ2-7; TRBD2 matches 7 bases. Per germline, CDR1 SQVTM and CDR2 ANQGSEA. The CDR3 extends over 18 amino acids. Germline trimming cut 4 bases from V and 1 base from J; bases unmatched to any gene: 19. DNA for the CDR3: TGCAGCGTTGTAAGCCCGCCCGTCCTAGCGGCTACTTCCTACGAGCAGTACTTC. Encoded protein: CSVVSPPVLAATSYEQYF.

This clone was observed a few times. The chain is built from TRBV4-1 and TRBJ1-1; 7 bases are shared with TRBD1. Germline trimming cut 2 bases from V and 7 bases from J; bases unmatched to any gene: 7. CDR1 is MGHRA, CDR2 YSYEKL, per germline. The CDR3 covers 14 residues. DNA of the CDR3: TGCGCCAGCAGCCAACGGACAGGATTGTTTGAAGCTTTCTTT. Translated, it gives CASSQRTGLFEAFF.

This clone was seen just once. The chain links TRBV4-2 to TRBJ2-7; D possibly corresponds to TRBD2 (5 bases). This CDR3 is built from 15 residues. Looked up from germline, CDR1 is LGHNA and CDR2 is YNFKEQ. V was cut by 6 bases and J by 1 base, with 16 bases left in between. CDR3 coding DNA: TGTGCCAGCAGTCCCGGGTCTAGCAAATCCTACGAGCAGTACTTC. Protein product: CASSPGSSKSYEQYF.

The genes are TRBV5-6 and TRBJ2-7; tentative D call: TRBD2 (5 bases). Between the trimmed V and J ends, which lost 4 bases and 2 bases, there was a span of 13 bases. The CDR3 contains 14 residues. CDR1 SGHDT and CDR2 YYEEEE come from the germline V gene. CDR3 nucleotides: TGTGCCAGCAGCCGGGAAACAGCCCCCTACGAGCAGTACTTC. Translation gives CASSRETAPYEQYF.

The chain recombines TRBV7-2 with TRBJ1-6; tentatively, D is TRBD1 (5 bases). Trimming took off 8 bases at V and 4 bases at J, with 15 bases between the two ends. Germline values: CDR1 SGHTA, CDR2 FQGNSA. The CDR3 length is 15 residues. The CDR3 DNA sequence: TGTGCCAGCCTTGAGTTGCCAGGGTATAATTCACCCCTCCACTTT. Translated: CASLELPGYNSPLHF.

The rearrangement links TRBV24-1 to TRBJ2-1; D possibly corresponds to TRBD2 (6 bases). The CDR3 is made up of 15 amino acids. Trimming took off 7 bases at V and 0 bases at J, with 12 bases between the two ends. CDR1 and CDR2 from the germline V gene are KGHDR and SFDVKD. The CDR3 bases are TGTGCCACCAGCCCCGCTAGCGACTCCTACAATGAGCAGTTCTTC. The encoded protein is CATSPASDSYNEQFF.

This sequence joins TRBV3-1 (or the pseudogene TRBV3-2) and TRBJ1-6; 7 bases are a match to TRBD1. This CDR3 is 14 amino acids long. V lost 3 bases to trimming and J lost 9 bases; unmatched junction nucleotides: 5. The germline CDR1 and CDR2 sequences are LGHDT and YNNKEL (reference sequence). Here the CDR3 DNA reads TGTGCCAGCAGCCAGGGACAGCCTGGTTCACCCCTCCACTTT. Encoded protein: CASSQGQPGSPLHF.

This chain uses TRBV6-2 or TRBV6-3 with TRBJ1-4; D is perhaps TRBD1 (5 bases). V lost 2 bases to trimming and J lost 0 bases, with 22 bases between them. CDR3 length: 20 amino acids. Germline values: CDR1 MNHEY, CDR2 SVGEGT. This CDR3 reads CASSYPGQLVTAATNEKLFF. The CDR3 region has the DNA TGTGCCAGCAGTTACCCCGGACAACTGGTGACGGCGGCAACTAATGAAAAACTGTTTTTT.

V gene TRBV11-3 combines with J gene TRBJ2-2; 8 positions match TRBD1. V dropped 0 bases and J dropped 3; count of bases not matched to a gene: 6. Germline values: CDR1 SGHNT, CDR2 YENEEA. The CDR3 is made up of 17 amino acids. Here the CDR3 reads CASSLDSWTGHTGELFF. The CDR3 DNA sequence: TGTGCCAGCAGCTTAGATTCCTGGACAGGGCACACCGGGGAGCTGTTTTTT.

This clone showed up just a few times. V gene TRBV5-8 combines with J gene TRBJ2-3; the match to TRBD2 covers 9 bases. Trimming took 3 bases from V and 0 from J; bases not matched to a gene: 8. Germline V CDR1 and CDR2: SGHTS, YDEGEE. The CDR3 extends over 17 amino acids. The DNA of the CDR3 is TGTGCCAGCAGCTGGGACGGAGCGGGGGGAAGCACAGATACGCAGTATTTT. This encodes CASSWDGAGGSTDTQYF.

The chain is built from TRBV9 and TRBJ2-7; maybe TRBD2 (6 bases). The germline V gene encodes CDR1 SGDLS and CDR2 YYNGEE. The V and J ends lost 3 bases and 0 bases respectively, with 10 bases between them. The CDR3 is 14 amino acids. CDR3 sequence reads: CASSASGGSYEQYF. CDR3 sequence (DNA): TGTGCCAGCAGCGCCTCCGGGGGCTCCTACGAGCAGTACTTC. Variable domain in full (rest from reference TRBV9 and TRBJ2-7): DSGVTQTPKHLITATGQRVTLRCSPRSGDLSVYWYQQSLDQGLQFLIQYYNGEERAKGNILERFSAQQFPDLHSELNLSSLELGDSALYFCASSASGGSYEQYFGPGTRLTVT.

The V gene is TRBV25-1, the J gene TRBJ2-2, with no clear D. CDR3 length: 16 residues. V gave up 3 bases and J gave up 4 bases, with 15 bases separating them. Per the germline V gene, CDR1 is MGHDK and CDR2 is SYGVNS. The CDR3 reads CASSDFLFTGTGELFF. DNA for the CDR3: TGTGCCAGCAGTGATTTTTTATTTACGGGCACCGGGGAGCTGTTTTTT.

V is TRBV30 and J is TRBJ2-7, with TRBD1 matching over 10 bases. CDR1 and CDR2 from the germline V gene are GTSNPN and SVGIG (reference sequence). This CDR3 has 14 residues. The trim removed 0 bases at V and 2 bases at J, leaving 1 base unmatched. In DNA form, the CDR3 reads TGTGCCTGGAGTGTCGGGACAGGGGCCTACGAGCAGTACTTC. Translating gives CAWSVGTGAYEQYF.

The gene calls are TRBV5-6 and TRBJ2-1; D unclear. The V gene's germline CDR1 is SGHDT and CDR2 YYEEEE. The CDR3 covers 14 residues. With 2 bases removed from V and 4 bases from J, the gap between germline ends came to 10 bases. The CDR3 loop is CASSFYGGYNEQFF. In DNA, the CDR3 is TGTGCCAGCAGCTTTTACGGCGGATACAATGAGCAGTTCTTC.

The DNA of the CDR3 is TGTGCCAGCAGTCGACTACGGGGGGGCTTTGGGGATGAGCAGTTCTTC. Translated, it gives CASSRLRGGFGDEQFF. This chain joins TRBV5-4 and TRBJ2-1; 8 bases agree with TRBD2. CDR1 SGHNT and CDR2 YYREEE come from the germline V gene (reference sequence). The CDR3 is 16 amino acids. The J segment lost 8 bases and the V segment lost 5 bases, leaving 15 bases of the junction unmatched.